This T cell receptor beta chain was documented in a study of blood T cell repertoires in COVID-19 (dated by TCRdb to about 2020). For the wider study: Samples covering the acute and convalescent phases of COVID-19 were provided by collaborators in the United States, Italy and Spain. The dataset comprised deeply sampled blood TCRbeta repertoires from subjects exposed to, actively infected with, or recovered from COVID-19. A freely available public database, intended as a resource for researchers studying the immune response to SARS-CoV-2, is where the repertoires were released. Where available, HLA class I and class II types were obtained from metadata supplied by the sample provider rather than from assay-based typing. The material from the prospective study consisted of cDNA or gDNA derived from T cells, B-cell-depleted T cells, or PBMCs. The sample metadata nearly always contained a de-identified subject ID, COVID-19 status, age in years and sex. The samples were drawn from two sources: the first 160 participants of the ongoing ImmuneRACE study, and 950 to 1,500 subjects contributed by 6 global collaborators.

Study-wide findings and limitations: The quantity of clinical and demographic metadata differed by source and by participant and was supplied without curation.

The germline V gene encodes CDR1 SGHVS and CDR2 FNYEAQ. Cut back by 5 bases and 0 bases, the V and J ends lie 10 bases apart. Counted from cysteine to phenylalanine, this CDR3 has 15 amino acids. Kept here is only the CDR3 DNA, which spans 45 bases and is read in frame from base 1. On this clone: Its specific antigen is unknown. This sequence may be a read error, since a much larger clone differs from it by one base.

TCRbeta CDR3 regions were amplified from genomic DNA using the immunoSEQ Assay, a bias-controlled multiplex PCR. Turning to the authors' computational methods: Within the assay, amplification of reference gene primers was used to estimate how many nucleated cells each sample contained. Sequence reads were collapsed and filtered to measure the absolute abundance of every unique TCRbeta CDR3 rearrangement. For each sample, productive Simpson clonality was calculated as the square root of Simpson's diversity index over productive rearrangements. The clones in this table, taken by TCRdb from immuneACCESS, are in-frame only. Not every clone is retained; where verified, under half of the shortfall comes from an unresolved V gene, and the cause of the rest is unknown. V, J and clone size are those of that table, while D and trimming were read from the DNA. The sample contains around 300,000 clones, 65% to 90% of them found a single time. Approximately 7.6% of the sample belongs to the ten largest clones.

Each collaborating institution followed its own protocols to collect whole blood in K2EDTA tubes. For TCRbeta analysis, collaborator samples were shipped as frozen whole blood, as isolated PBMCs, or as DNA extracted from either sample type. The sequence is built from TRBV7-6 and TRBJ2-2, with TRBD2 as a weak D call on 7 bases. The sequenced sample was peripheral blood. This TCR was recovered from a human donor in a cohort sampled during active COVID-19. The CDR3 protein: CASSAGGPNTGELFF. The DNA sequence is given as TGTGCCAGCAGCGCCGGGGGGCCGAACACCGGGGAGCTGTTTTTT. Where the CDR3 stops, the reference TRBV7-6 and TRBJ2-2 genes take over; the full variable domain is GAGVSQSPRYKVTKRGQDVALRCDPISGHVSLYWYRQALGQGPEFLTYFNYEAQQDKSGLPNDRFSAERPEGSISTLTIQRTEQRDSAMYRCASSAGGPNTGELFFGEGSRLTVL.